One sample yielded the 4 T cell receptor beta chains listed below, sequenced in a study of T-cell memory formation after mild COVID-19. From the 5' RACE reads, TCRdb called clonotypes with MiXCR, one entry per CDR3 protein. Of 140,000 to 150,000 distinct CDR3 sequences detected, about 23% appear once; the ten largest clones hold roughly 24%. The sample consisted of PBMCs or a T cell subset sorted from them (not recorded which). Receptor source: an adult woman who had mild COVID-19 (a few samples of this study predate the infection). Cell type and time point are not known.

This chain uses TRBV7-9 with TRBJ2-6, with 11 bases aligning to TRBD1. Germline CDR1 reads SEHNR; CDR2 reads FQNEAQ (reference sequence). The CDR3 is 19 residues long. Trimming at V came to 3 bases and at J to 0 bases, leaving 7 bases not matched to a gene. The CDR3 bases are TGTGCCAGCAGCTTTGGTGGACAGGGGGCCCTCTCTGGGGCCAACGTCCTGACTTTC. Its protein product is CASSFGGQGALSGANVLTF.

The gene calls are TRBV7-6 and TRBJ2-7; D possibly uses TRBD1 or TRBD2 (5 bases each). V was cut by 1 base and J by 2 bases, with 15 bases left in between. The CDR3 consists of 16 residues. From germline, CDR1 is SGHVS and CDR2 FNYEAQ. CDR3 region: CASSLGPGEGTYEQYF. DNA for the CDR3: TGTGCCAGCAGCTTAGGGCCCGGAGAGGGGACCTACGAGCAGTACTTC.

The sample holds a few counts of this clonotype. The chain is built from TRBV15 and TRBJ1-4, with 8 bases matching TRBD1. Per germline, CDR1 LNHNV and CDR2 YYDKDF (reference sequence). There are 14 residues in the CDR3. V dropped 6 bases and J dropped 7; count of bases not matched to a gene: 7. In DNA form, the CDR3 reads TGTGCCACCAGGCCACAGGGGGTTCTTGAAAAACTGTTTTTT. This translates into CATRPQGVLEKLFF.

The CDR3 loop reads CASSPGLAGVTDTQYF. DNA of the CDR3: TGCGCCAGCAGCCCAGGACTAGCGGGAGTAACAGATACGCAGTATTTT. The chain has TRBV5-1 and TRBJ2-3; TRBD2 aligns across 13 bases. V lost 4 bases and J lost 3; bases outside the gene matches: 5. This CDR3 has 16 amino acids. Germline CDR1 reads SGHRS; CDR2 reads YFSETQ.